The 17 T cell receptor beta chains given below trace back to one sample, sequenced in a study of blood T cell repertoires in COVID-19. The repertoire was sequenced with immunoSEQ multiplex PCR; TCRdb's copy has only in-frame clones and lacks some. The sample yields fewer than 300,000 clones, 85% seen once. The sample consisted of peripheral blood. The receptor set was obtained from a man aged 45 to 65 with active or convalescent COVID-19.

V gene TRBV5-1 combines with J gene TRBJ2-2; TRBD2 aligns across 11 bases. The germline CDR1 and CDR2 sequences are SGHRS and YFSETQ. CDR3 length: 18 residues. V lost 0 bases, J lost 5 bases, and 9 bases stayed unmatched. CDR3 nucleotides: TGCGCCAGCAGCTTGGGGTTTACTAGCGGGAGTTCTACCGGGGAGCTGTTTTTT. Protein product: CASSLGFTSGSSTGELFF.

J is TRBJ1-2 and V is TRBV5-6; no firm D call. The CDR3 totals 14 residues. V gave up 0 bases and J gave up 2 bases, with 8 bases separating them. Germline-derived CDR1 and CDR2 are SGHDT and YYEEEE. The CDR3 nucleotides are TGTGCCAGCAGCTTGGGATCGGGGAACTATGGCTACACCTTC. Protein: CASSLGSGNYGYTF.

J is TRBJ1-6 and V is TRBV18, with 8 bases identical to TRBD1. This CDR3 has 18 amino acids. Per germline, CDR1 KGHSH and CDR2 LQKENI. V gave up 3 bases and J gave up 9 bases; unmatched junction bases: 16. CDR3 protein: CASSPVFSAGGLSSPLHF. The DNA for the CDR3 is TGTGCCAGCTCACCTGTGTTTTCCGCAGGGGGCTTAAGTTCACCCCTCCACTTT.

V is TRBV19 and J is TRBJ2-3; 7 bases fit TRBD2. CDR1 and CDR2 from the germline V gene are LNHDA and SQIVND (reference sequence). The CDR3 has 14 amino acids. The V gene end was trimmed by 7 bases and the J gene end by 4 bases; junction bases not matched to a gene: 8. CDR3 nucleotides: TGTGCCAGTACTCGCAGCGGGACGGCAGATACGCAGTATTTT. It yields the protein CASTRSGTADTQYF.

CDR3 sequence (DNA): TGTGCCAGCAGTTACCGGGGCGGGGAGTCCTACGAGCAGTACTTC. This codes for CASSYRGGESYEQYF. The chain joins TRBV6-2 or TRBV6-3 to TRBJ2-7; D may be TRBD2 (6 bases). V was clipped by 2 bases and J by 1 base, with 12 bases between them. There are 15 residues in the CDR3. In germline, CDR1 is MNHEY, CDR2 SVGEGT.

This chain joins TRBV5-1 and TRBJ2-7; the D gene is possibly TRBD1 (8 bases). Looked up from germline, CDR1 is SGHRS and CDR2 is YFSETQ. The germline V and J ends were trimmed by 0 bases and 5 bases, with 12 bases remaining between them. This CDR3 has 14 amino acids. The CDR3 is CASSLGTGRDEQYF. CDR3 in DNA: TGCGCCAGCAGCTTGGGGACAGGGAGGGACGAGCAGTACTTC.

The chain employs TRBV28 and TRBJ1-1; 7 nucleotides agree with TRBD1. The CDR3 is 14 residues long. V gave up 4 bases and J gave up 8 bases; unmatched junction bases: 10. Germline values: CDR1 MDHEN, CDR2 SYDVKM. The CDR3 reads CASSSPSGQLEAFF. The CDR3 DNA sequence: TGTGCCAGCAGTTCCCCCTCGGGACAGTTAGAAGCTTTCTTT.

CDR3 residues: CASSPFIGQAAREAFF. As DNA, the CDR3 is TGTGCCAGCTCACCTTTCATCGGACAGGCAGCGAGGGAAGCTTTCTTT. The V gene is TRBV18, the J gene TRBJ1-1, with 7 bases that match TRBD1. The CDR3 is 16 residues long. CDR1 and CDR2 from the germline V gene are KGHSH and LQKENI. V was clipped by 3 bases and J by 8 bases; unmatched bases: 15.

This clone is a singleton in its sample. The chain couples TRBV4-2 to TRBJ2-2; 7 nucleotides line up with TRBD2. Germline CDR1 and CDR2: LGHNA and YNFKEQ. This CDR3 comprises 17 residues. Trimming at V came to 4 bases and at J to 0 bases, leaving 8 bases not matched to a gene. CDR3 bases: TGTGCCAGCAGCCCATCCTCCGGGACTACGAACACCGGGGAGCTGTTTTTT. It is translated as CASSPSSGTTNTGELFF.

To note about this clone: The same CDR3 is also encoded by other DNA sequences in this sample. The rearrangement links TRBV30 to TRBJ1-1; D is undetermined. The germline V and J ends were trimmed by 0 bases and 4 bases, with 9 bases remaining between them. The CDR3 length is 13 residues. In germline, CDR1 is GTSNPN, CDR2 SVGIG (reference sequence). The CDR3 DNA follows: TGTGCCTGGAGTGTCCGGGGAGGCACTGAAGCTTTCTTT. Its protein product is CAWSVRGGTEAFF.

The chain couples TRBV3-1 (or the pseudogene TRBV3-2) to TRBJ2-5, with D possibly matching TRBD1 (5 bases). The CDR3 spans 14 residues. V lost 4 bases to trimming and J lost 4 bases, with 13 bases between them. CDR1 is LGHDT and CDR2 is YNNKEL in the germline V gene (reference sequence). This CDR3 is CASSPTGSRETQYF. CDR3 coding DNA: TGTGCCAGCAGCCCTACAGGTTCCCGAGAGACCCAGTACTTC.

The V call is TRBV7-9, the J call TRBJ1-4; D remains unclear. V was shortened by 1 base and J by 4 bases, with 10 bases between the two germline ends. The germline V gene has CDR1 SEHNR and CDR2 FQNEAQ (reference sequence). CDR3 length: 15 residues. DNA of the CDR3: TGTGCCAGCAGCTTAGACGGAGGGAATAATGAAAAACTGTTTTTT. Its translation is CASSLDGGNNEKLFF.

V is TRBV25-1 and J is TRBJ1-3; 8 nucleotides align to TRBD1. The CDR3 extends over 17 amino acids. CDR1 is MGHDK, CDR2 SYGVNS, per germline. With V trimmed by 3 bases and J by 2 bases, 9 bases remained unmatched. The CDR3 bases are TGTGCCAGCAGTGAGACCCTGACAGGGGACACTGGAAACACCATATATTTT. This gives the protein CASSETLTGDTGNTIYF.

About this clone: The same CDR3 is also encoded by other DNA sequences in this sample. The chain uses TRBV5-1 and TRBJ2-3; weak D call: TRBD2 (6 bases). The V gene lost 2 bases and the J gene lost 0 bases, with 10 bases spanning the gap. The germline CDR1 and CDR2 sequences are SGHRS and YFSETQ. CDR3 size: 15 residues. The CDR3 protein is CASSFGGTSTDTQYF. Written as DNA, the CDR3 is TGCGCCAGCAGCTTTGGTGGGACTAGCACAGATACGCAGTATTTT.

The chain is built from TRBV7-2 and TRBJ2-1, with 11 bases lining up with TRBD2. This CDR3 region has 16 residues. Trimming removed 4 bases from V and 10 bases from J; junction bases left unmatched: 12. The germline V gene encodes CDR1 SGHTA and CDR2 FQGNSA. The CDR3, as DNA: TGTGCCAGCAGCTCCTGGGAGACTAGCGGGACGCGAGAGCAGTTCTTC. Its protein product is CASSSWETSGTREQFF.

J is TRBJ2-2 and V is TRBV5-1; D might be TRBD1 (6 bases). The CDR3 is made up of 15 amino acids. CDR1 and CDR2 from the germline V gene are SGHRS and YFSETQ. Trimming took 6 bases from V and 2 from J, leaving 14 bases between them. The CDR3 region is CASIIGTPNTGELFF. In DNA, the CDR3 is TGCGCCAGCATTATCGGGACACCCAACACCGGGGAGCTGTTTTTT.

The chain joins TRBV19 to TRBJ2-1, with 7 bases that match TRBD1. Germline V gene data show CDR1 as LNHDA and CDR2 as SQIVND (reference sequence). This CDR3 is built from 13 residues. The V and J ends lost 5 bases and 7 bases, in that order; junction bases with no gene match: 5. DNA of the CDR3: TGTGCCAGTAGTTCCATACAGGGGAATGAGCAGTTCTTC. Its translation: CASSSIQGNEQFF.